This TCR beta chain was obtained from a study of neurological immune-mediated disorders. Findings of the study overall: Sharing of CDR3 amino acid sequences among expanded clones across subjects was absent, suggesting private repertoires in all groups.

TCRdb re-analysed the 5' RACE reads in MiXCR, keeping a single row per CDR3 protein. The sample records 85,000 to 90,000 distinct CDR3 sequences, approximately 4% being singletons. Unsorted libraries were prepared from 2 million PBMCs that had been stored at -80 C. This clonotype was detected a few times. The target antigen is unknown. Germline-derived CDR1 and CDR2 are SGHRS and YFSETQ. The CDR3 contains 13 residues. V lost 3 bases to trimming and J lost 0 bases, with 6 bases between them. The chain couples TRBV5-1 to TRBJ2-5; D remains unclear. Sequences were obtained from PBMCs. This TCR came from a woman in her forties or fifties with multiple sclerosis. CDR3 coding DNA: TGCGCCAGCAGCTCCAATTACCAAGAGACCCAGTACTTC. The encoded protein is CASSSNYQETQYF.